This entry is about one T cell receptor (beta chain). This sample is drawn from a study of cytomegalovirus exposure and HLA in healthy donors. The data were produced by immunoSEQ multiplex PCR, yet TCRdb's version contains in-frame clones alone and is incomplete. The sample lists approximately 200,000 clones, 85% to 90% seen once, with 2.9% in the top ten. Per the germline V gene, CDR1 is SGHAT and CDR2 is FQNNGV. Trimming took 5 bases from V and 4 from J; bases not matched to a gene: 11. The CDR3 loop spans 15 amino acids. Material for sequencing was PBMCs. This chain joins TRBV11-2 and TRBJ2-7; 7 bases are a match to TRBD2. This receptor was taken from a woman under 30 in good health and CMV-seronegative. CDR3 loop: CASSPTSGLVYEQYF. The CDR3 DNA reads TGTGCCAGCAGCCCAACAAGCGGACTAGTTTACGAGCAGTACTTC.